This T cell receptor beta chain appears in the sequencing data of a study of tumor-infiltrating lymphocytes in primary liver carcinoma. Background on the study: Patients had primary liver carcinoma treated by surgical resection. There were roughly 3.65 to 7.5 million productive TCRbeta reads per sample, a yield similar across tissue types.

The authors made TCR beta cDNA from 400 to 600 ng total RNA with a constant-region primer. Each TCR beta library was derived from three nested multiplex PCR rounds that employed slightly modified ARM-PCR. Primers for the first two PCR rounds were TRBV1-TRBV30 forward primers and a C-beta reverse primer (roughly 9 cycles per round). TCRdb called the multiplex PCR reads again in MiXCR, with one record for every CDR3 protein. This sample has 180,000 or so distinct CDR3 sequences; 60% occur once, and the top ten carry 72%. Extraction also yielded germline DNA, while blood RNA was obtained from unsorted whole blood. With chronic HBV infection, the patients were also treatment-naive. Collection of roughly 4.4 milliliters of peripheral blood took place before surgery. CDR1 is MNHNS and CDR2 is SASEGT in the germline V gene. V lost 3 bases and J lost 4, with 13 bases in between. The CDR3 is 14 amino acids.

The sequence came from a man aged 35 to 55 with primary liver carcinoma and hepatitis B virus infection. Sample: peripheral blood. The chain joins TRBV6-1 to TRBJ2-7; no clear D. Here the CDR3 DNA reads TGTGCCAGCAGTGAGATAGCAGCGATTTACGAGCAGTACTTC. This translates into CASSEIAAIYEQYF.